Following are 31 T cell receptor beta chains from one sample sequenced in a study of PD-L1 blockade in urothelial cancer. Clones were sequenced by immunoSEQ multiplex PCR, and TCRdb holds only the in-frame ones, with some missing. The sample contains about 76,000 clones, approximately 90% of which appear only once. Time point in this sample: peripheral blood 6 weeks after treatment start. The sequencing here drew on PBMCs, taken around atezolizumab (anti-PD-L1) treatment. The receptors were gathered from a woman older than 75 with urothelial cancer.

V and J are TRBV10-2 and TRBJ2-7; perhaps TRBD1 as D (6 bases). V was trimmed by 4 bases and J by 4 bases, leaving 17 bases between them. This CDR3 is built from 15 residues. Germline values: CDR1 WSHSY, CDR2 SAAADI. CDR3 residues: CASSGIEGVRYEQYF. The CDR3 DNA is TGCGCCAGCAGTGGTATAGAGGGGGTCAGGTACGAGCAGTACTTC.

The CDR3 DNA sequence: TGTGCCAGCAGCTTGGTCGCGGATTTCTCTGGGGCCAACGTCCTGACTTTC. This translates into CASSLVADFSGANVLTF. The chain combines TRBV5-4 with TRBJ2-6; D is ambiguous. V shed 0 bases and J shed 0 bases, with 10 bases lying between them. Looked up from germline, CDR1 is SGHNT and CDR2 is YYREEE (reference sequence). The length of the CDR3 is 17 residues.

The chain employs TRBV27 and TRBJ2-1; D gene uncertain. Per the germline V gene, CDR1 is MNHEY and CDR2 is SMNVEV (reference sequence). The CDR3 length is 11 residues. Trimming took 10 bases from V and 9 from J, leaving 13 bases between them. The DNA of the CDR3 is TGTGCCACCTACCGGAGTGGTGAGCAGTTCTTC. Translated, it gives CATYRSGEQFF.

V gene TRBV9 combines with J gene TRBJ2-3, with TRBD2 identical over 7 bases. Germline values: CDR1 SGDLS, CDR2 YYNGEE. This CDR3 has 15 residues. V was clipped by 0 bases and J by 0 bases; unmatched bases: 1. The CDR3 DNA reads as TGTGCCAGCAGCGTAGAGGGACTAAGCACAGATACGCAGTATTTT. Protein sequence: CASSVEGLSTDTQYF. The full variable domain, completed using reference TRBV9 and TRBJ2-3, is DSGVTQTPKHLITATGQRVTLRCSPRSGDLSVYWYQQSLDQGLQFLIQYYNGEERAKGNILERFSAQQFPDLHSELNLSSLELGDSALYFCASSVEGLSTDTQYFGPGTRLTVL.

A single count supports this clone. J is TRBJ2-1 and V is TRBV27, with TRBD1 matching 8 bases. Unmatched junction bases numbered 11, after V lost 5 bases and J lost 5 bases. Germline values: CDR1 MNHEY, CDR2 SMNVEV (reference sequence). CDR3 size: 16 residues. CDR3 in DNA: TGTGCCAGCAGTCTCATTTCCGGGACAGGTGACAATGAGCAGTTCTTC. The encoded protein is CASSLISGTGDNEQFF.

The chain employs TRBV6-1 and TRBJ2-1; 8 nucleotides match TRBD1. The CDR3 is 15 residues long. Germline V gene data show CDR1 as MNHNS and CDR2 as SASEGT. Unmatched junction bases numbered 1, after V lost 2 bases and J lost 1 base. CDR3: CASSETGGSYNEQFF. The CDR3 nucleotides read TGTGCCAGCAGTGAAACAGGGGGATCCTACAATGAGCAGTTCTTC.

The rearrangement joins TRBV27 to TRBJ2-2; 7 bases fit TRBD1. The CDR3 is 16 residues long. J was trimmed by 0 bases and V by 3 bases; bases with no gene match: 4. Germline lookup yields CDR1 MNHEY and CDR2 SMNVEV (reference sequence). The CDR3 bases are TGTGCCAGCAGTTTCCACAGGGGTGCGAACACCGGGGAGCTGTTTTTT. It encodes CASSFHRGANTGELFF.

This chain links TRBV5-4 with TRBJ2-1, with 7 bases fitting TRBD2. Unmatched junction bases numbered 2, after V lost 1 base and J lost 1 base. CDR1 SGHNT and CDR2 YYREEE come from the germline V gene (reference sequence). There are 15 residues in the CDR3. The CDR3 nucleotides read TGTGCCAGCAGCTTGCCACTAGCGTCCTACAATGAGCAGTTCTTC. Translated, it gives CASSLPLASYNEQFF.

This clone was seen only once. The rearrangement links TRBV5-1 to TRBJ2-1; 7 bases map to TRBD2. CDR1 and CDR2 (germline): SGHRS, YFSETQ. This CDR3 is 15 amino acids long. Trimming took 0 bases from V and 7 from J; bases not matched to a gene: 7. The CDR3 here is CASSLVGGSGNEQFF. The CDR3 DNA sequence: TGCGCCAGCAGCTTGGTCGGCGGGAGCGGTAATGAGCAGTTCTTC.

V usage is TRBV28 and J usage is TRBJ1-5; D gene unclear. V was pared by 7 bases and J by 0 bases, with 10 bases between. The CDR3 covers 14 residues. The V gene's germline CDR1 is MDHEN and CDR2 SYDVKM. CDR3: CASKIDFSNQPQHF. The CDR3 DNA follows: TGTGCCAGCAAAATAGACTTTAGCAATCAGCCCCAGCATTTT. Looking up the rest from reference TRBV28 and TRBJ1-5 gives the full variable domain: DVKVTQSSRYLVKRTGEKVFLECVQDMDHENMFWYRQDPGLGLRLIYFSYDVKMKEKGDIPEGYSVSREKKERFSLILESASTNQTSMYLCASKIDFSNQPQHFGDGTRLSIL.

The CDR3 DNA reads as TGTGCCAGCAGTGAAAGACTGACAGGTTTCAATGGCTACACCTTC. Its translation is CASSERLTGFNGYTF. This chain connects TRBV6-1 to TRBJ1-2; the D gene is possibly TRBD1 (6 bases). The CDR3 sequence is 15 residues long. Trimming removed 2 bases at V and 6 bases at J, with 16 bases between. Germline CDR1 and CDR2: MNHNS and SASEGT.

The chain recombines TRBV2 with TRBJ1-2; the D is unclear. The CDR3 has 14 residues. With 8 bases removed from V and 6 bases from J, the gap between germline ends came to 19 bases. Per germline, CDR1 SNHLY and CDR2 FYNNEI. The CDR3 loop is CASGRAYPLDGYTF. CDR3 nucleotides: TGTGCCAGCGGGCGGGCCTACCCCCTGGATGGCTACACCTTC.

In DNA, the CDR3 is TGTGCCAGCAGCGGACAGGGATGGGGTCAGCCCCAGCATTTT. Amino acids: CASSGQGWGQPQHF. This chain uses TRBV7-2 with TRBJ1-5, with 8 bases identical to TRBD1. The V and J ends lost 5 bases and 6 bases, in that order; junction bases with no gene match: 6. Germline V gene lookup returns CDR1 SGHTA and CDR2 FQGNSA. The CDR3 is made up of 14 amino acids. The variable domain in full, completed from reference TRBV7-2 and TRBJ1-5, reads GAGVSQSPSNKVTEKGKDVELRCDPISGHTALYWYRQSLGQGLEFLIYFQGNSAPDKSGLPSDRFSAERTGGSVSTLTIQRTQQEDSAVYLCASSGQGWGQPQHFGDGTRLSIL.

This chain connects TRBV7-2 to TRBJ2-4, with 10 nucleotides matching TRBD2. This CDR3 is built from 19 residues. The J segment lost 7 bases and the V segment lost 5 bases, leaving 20 bases of the junction unmatched. CDR1 and CDR2 from the germline V gene are SGHTA and FQGNSA. The CDR3 DNA reads TGTGCCAGCAGCCCCACTCGGGTGCTAGCGGGAGCGGAAAGGAACATTCAGTACTTC. It encodes CASSPTRVLAGAERNIQYF.

The chain carries TRBV28 and TRBJ2-7; no clear D. This CDR3 has 16 amino acids. The germline V gene encodes CDR1 MDHEN and CDR2 SYDVKM. The V end was cut by 5 bases, the J end by 4 bases, with 21 bases between. The CDR3 sequence: CASSRSRWADYYEQYF. The CDR3 DNA follows: TGTGCCAGCAGTCGTTCCCGGTGGGCAGATTATTACGAGCAGTACTTC.

This clone appeared a few times. The chain joins TRBV11-3 to TRBJ2-1; TRBD2 matches at 14 bases. CDR1 is SGHNT and CDR2 is YENEEA in the germline V gene. V was pared by 3 bases and J by 8 bases, with 3 bases of the junction left unmatched. The CDR3 runs 15 residues. This CDR3 reads CASSFGTSGSYEQFF. CDR3 coding DNA: TGTGCCAGCAGCTTCGGGACTAGCGGGAGCTATGAGCAGTTCTTC.

This chain joins TRBV11-3 and TRBJ2-1, with D possibly being TRBD2 (6 bases). Per germline, CDR1 SGHNT and CDR2 YENEEA. Trimming removed 5 bases at V and 2 bases at J, with 13 bases between. The CDR3 sequence is 15 residues long. The CDR3 reads CASSAASVPYNEQFF. The CDR3 coding sequence is TGTGCCAGCAGCGCTGCTAGCGTCCCCTACAATGAGCAGTTCTTC.

The chain uses TRBV10-3 and TRBJ2-1; D might be TRBD1 (5 bases). The CDR3 consists of 14 residues. Germline V lookup: CDR1 ENHRY, CDR2 SYGVKD. V lost 2 bases and J 0 bases, leaving 5 bases between the germline ends. CDR3 protein: CAISEDSSYNEQFF. The CDR3 nucleotides read TGTGCCATCAGTGAGGACAGCTCCTACAATGAGCAGTTCTTC.

The chain couples TRBV28 to TRBJ2-5; 9 bases are a match to TRBD1. The CDR3 is 14 residues long. CDR1 is MDHEN, CDR2 SYDVKM, per germline. Trimming took 6 bases from V and 9 from J; bases not matched to a gene: 11. CDR3 nucleotide sequence: TGTGCCAGCAGCCGGGACAGGGTCCTGATGGCCCAGTACTTC. It is translated as CASSRDRVLMAQYF. The full variable domain, with the rest looked up from reference TRBV28 and TRBJ2-5, is DVKVTQSSRYLVKRTGEKVFLECVQDMDHENMFWYRQDPGLGLRLIYFSYDVKMKEKGDIPEGYSVSREKKERFSLILESASTNQTSMYLCASSRDRVLMAQYFGPGTRLLVL.

The CDR3 DNA sequence: TGTGCCAGTATCTACGGGTCCCGGGGGAACTATGGCTACACCTTC. It encodes CASIYGSRGNYGYTF. V gene TRBV19 combines with J gene TRBJ1-2; tentative D call: TRBD1 (5 bases). Germline values: CDR1 LNHDA, CDR2 SQIVND (reference sequence). Trimming pared 7 bases from V and 2 bases from J, leaving 17 bases between. This CDR3 contains 15 residues.

V and J are TRBV11-3 and TRBJ2-1; TRBD2 aligns across 7 bases. The germline V gene has CDR1 SGHNT and CDR2 YENEEA. This CDR3 has 15 amino acids. The ends lost 5 bases at V and 4 bases at J; junction bases unmatched: 8. The chain's CDR3 is CASSLARGGYNEQFF. CDR3 nucleotides: TGTGCCAGCAGCCTAGCTCGCGGGGGATACAATGAGCAGTTCTTC.

The chain recombines TRBV11-2 with TRBJ2-3, with a possible D match to TRBD1 (6 bases). CDR1 SGHAT and CDR2 FQNNGV come from the germline V gene. CDR3 length: 16 residues. Trimming stripped 5 bases from V and 0 bases from J, with 15 bases between. The CDR3 protein is CASSTGTLTSTDTQYF. As DNA, the CDR3 is TGTGCCAGCAGCACCGGGACACTCACTAGCACAGATACGCAGTATTTT. Complete variable domain (other parts from reference TRBV11-2 and TRBJ2-3): EAGVAQSPRYKIIEKRQSVAFWCNPISGHATLYWYQQILGQGPKLLIQFQNNGVVDDSQLPKDRFSAERLKGVDSTLKIQPAKLEDSAVYLCASSTGTLTSTDTQYFGPGTRLTVL.

The chain combines TRBV7-9 with TRBJ2-1; the D is unclear. Trimming removed 3 bases at V and 4 bases at J, with 19 bases between. CDR1 and CDR2 from the germline V gene are SEHNR and FQNEAQ (reference sequence). The CDR3 sequence is 17 residues long. The CDR3 DNA is TGTGCCAGCAGCTTTTCGGTTGGGCGAGCAAAATACAATGAGCAGTTCTTC. This gives the protein CASSFSVGRAKYNEQFF.

The rearrangement links TRBV6-1 to TRBJ2-5, with a weak D call TRBD1 (5 bases). V shed 2 bases and J shed 2 bases, with 9 bases lying between them. This CDR3 contains 14 residues. Germline CDR1 is MNHNS and CDR2 is SASEGT. The CDR3 is CASSEQGGQETQYF. The CDR3 region has the DNA TGTGCCAGCAGTGAACAGGGTGGACAAGAGACCCAGTACTTC.

V gene TRBV7-8 combines with J gene TRBJ1-5; D is unclear. Per germline, CDR1 SGHVS and CDR2 FQNEAQ. With 5 bases removed from V and 5 bases from J, the gap between germline ends came to 10 bases. The CDR3 is 13 residues long. The DNA for the CDR3 is TGTGCCAGCAGCCCCGGTGTCGATCAGCCCCAGCATTTT. Translating gives CASSPGVDQPQHF.

The genes are TRBV7-8 and TRBJ2-7; 12 positions match TRBD1. This CDR3 is built from 17 residues. Germline assignment: CDR1 SGHVS and CDR2 FQNEAQ. J was trimmed by 7 bases and V by 5 bases; bases with no gene match: 15. CDR3 in amino acids: CASSLDSAGQGAREQYF. The CDR3 region has the DNA TGTGCCAGCAGCCTCGACAGCGCGGGACAGGGGGCGAGGGAGCAGTACTTC.

The chain combines TRBV5-4 with TRBJ1-3, with D possibly matching TRBD1 (6 bases). This CDR3 is built from 16 residues. Germline V CDR1 and CDR2: SGHNT, YYREEE (reference sequence). V was pared by 4 bases and J by 0 bases, with 14 bases between. The CDR3 nucleotides are TGTGCCAGCAGCGAACAGGGCCCTAACTCTGGAAACACCATATATTTT. Protein sequence: CASSEQGPNSGNTIYF.

Comment on this clone: In the same sample, other DNA sequences code for this CDR3. The chain uses TRBV5-1 and TRBJ2-2; D remains ambiguous. CDR1 is SGHRS and CDR2 is YFSETQ in the germline V gene. V shed 2 bases and J shed 1 base, with 6 bases lying between them. CDR3 length equals 14 residues. For the CDR3, the DNA is TGCGCCAGCAGCTTAGACTTGAACACCGGGGAGCTGTTTTTT. The encoded protein is CASSLDLNTGELFF.

The rearrangement uses TRBV6-5 and TRBJ2-4, with D unresolved. V dropped 5 bases and J dropped 1 base, with 9 bases sitting between them. CDR1 and CDR2 from the germline V gene are MNHEY and SVGAGI. The length of the CDR3 is 14 residues. This CDR3 is CASSISGAKNIQYF. The CDR3 bases are TGTGCCAGCAGTATTTCAGGCGCCAAAAACATTCAGTACTTC.

The DNA for the CDR3 is TGTGCCAGCAGCCCAGGACAGTCCTACAATGAGCAGTTCTTC. It codes for CASSPGQSYNEQFF. The rearrangement uses TRBV9 and TRBJ2-1; D may be TRBD1 (6 bases). The germline V and J ends were trimmed by 4 bases and 1 base, with 9 bases remaining between them. Per the germline V gene, CDR1 is SGDLS and CDR2 is YYNGEE. The length of the CDR3 is 14 residues.

The chain employs TRBV5-1 and TRBJ2-5, with 7 bases fitting TRBD1. CDR1 is SGHRS and CDR2 is YFSETQ in the germline V gene. This CDR3 is 15 amino acids long. J lost 6 bases, V lost 5 bases, and 13 bases had no gene match. CDR3 bases: TGCGCCAGCAGTTGGGACAGTCTAGTTGAAAAGACCCAGTACTTC. Residues: CASSWDSLVEKTQYF.